The entry below gives a single T cell receptor (beta chain) sequence along with its context. What it recognizes is unknown. Germline CDR1 reads MNHNS; CDR2 reads SASEGT. The ends lost 5 bases at V and 3 bases at J; junction bases unmatched: 6. The CDR3 covers 15 residues. The record originates from a study of a mutant IDH1 vaccine in newly diagnosed glioma. Time point meaning: week 35, safety follow-up. Every single dose of the vaccine, 300 ug of mutant IDH1 20-mer peptide, came with topical imiquimod. Some clones are missing from TCRdb's copy, which holds only in-frame ones; the method was immunoSEQ multiplex PCR. The sample yields about 56,000 clones, roughly nine tenths seen once.

This specimen consisted of PBMCs, obtained from a glioma patient whose treatment included an IDH1 peptide vaccine. This clonotype was obtained from a man aged 40-49 years with glioma. The rearrangement links TRBV6-1 to TRBJ1-1, with TRBD1 matching 10 bases. The CDR3: CASSIDGTGDTEAFF. The DNA of the CDR3 is TGTGCCAGCAGTATAGATGGGACAGGGGACACTGAAGCTTTCTTT.